Each of the 26 T cell receptor beta chains below was sequenced from the same sample in a study of shared clonotypes between healthy human individuals. The protocol was immunoSEQ multiplex PCR, while the TCRdb copy is restricted to in-frame clones and leaves out a portion. The sample contains about a million clones, approximately 75% of which appear only once. The sequenced sample was memory CD4+ T cells from PBMCs. Subset specified: CD45RA-negative fraction. The receptor source for this set is a young man in good health. Some clones in this sample may be carry-over from other donors' samples.

The chain combines TRBV28 with TRBJ2-1; D is unresolved. From germline, CDR1 is MDHEN and CDR2 SYDVKM. This CDR3 region has 12 residues. Trimming took off 5 bases at V and 6 bases at J, with 8 bases between the two ends. CDR3 sequence reads: CASSGRINEQFF. DNA for the CDR3: TGTGCCAGCAGTGGACGGATCAATGAGCAGTTCTTC.

The V gene is TRBV7-9, the J gene TRBJ1-2; D unresolved. V lost 3 bases, J lost 6 bases, and 8 bases lay in between. This CDR3 has 12 amino acids. Germline V gene lookup returns CDR1 SEHNR and CDR2 FQNEAQ (reference sequence). CDR3 in DNA: TGTGCCAGCAGCTTCGCCCTGGATGGCTACACCTTC. Translating it yields CASSFALDGYTF.

This clone turned up a few times. The rearrangement joins TRBV5-5 to TRBJ2-1; TRBD2 aligns across 11 bases. The CDR3 length is 16 residues. CDR1 is SGHKS and CDR2 is YYEKEE in the germline V gene (reference sequence). Germline trimming cut 4 bases from V and 10 bases from J; bases unmatched to any gene: 13. The chain's CDR3 is CASSPLAGGSFKEQFF. Here the CDR3 DNA reads TGTGCCAGCAGCCCCCTAGCGGGAGGTTCCTTCAAGGAGCAGTTCTTC.

This chain uses TRBV30 with TRBJ2-5; D may be TRBD1 (6 bases). The germline CDR1 and CDR2 sequences are GTSNPN and SVGIG (reference sequence). V lost 4 bases and J lost 1, with 7 bases in between. The CDR3 is 12 amino acids. In DNA form, the CDR3 reads TGTGCCTGGACAGGGGCCCAAGAGACCCAGTACTTC. Its translation is CAWTGAQETQYF. Full variable domain (missing parts from reference TRBV30 and TRBJ2-5): SQTIHQWPATLVQPVGSPLSLECTVEGTSNPNLYWYRQAAGRGLQLLFYSVGIGQISSEVPQNLSASRPQDRQFILSSKKLLLSDSGFYLCAWTGAQETQYFGPGTRLLVL.

With regard to this clone: Within the sample, other DNA sequences also encode this same CDR3. J is TRBJ1-2 and V is TRBV28; D not resolved. The CDR3 contains 11 residues. Trimming took off 5 bases at V and 5 bases at J, with 6 bases between the two ends. CDR1 is MDHEN, CDR2 SYDVKM, per germline. CDR3 amino acids: CASSPKYGYTF. The CDR3 region has the DNA TGTGCCAGCAGTCCCAAGTATGGCTACACCTTC.

The count of this clone is one. The CDR3 spells CASSYAGAAEQFF. CDR3 coding DNA: TGTGCCAGCAGTTACGCGGGAGCGGCTGAGCAGTTCTTC. The V gene is TRBV6-6, the J gene TRBJ2-1; 7 nucleotides line up with TRBD2. This CDR3 has 13 amino acids. Germline loops: CDR1 MNHNY, CDR2 SVGAGI (reference sequence). Trimming cost V 2 bases and J 9 bases; bases outside gene matches: 4.

V usage is TRBV4-2 and J usage is TRBJ2-2; D might be TRBD1 or TRBD2, each matching 5 bases. The V gene's germline CDR1 is LGHNA and CDR2 YNFKEQ. V lost 2 bases and J 6 bases, leaving 13 bases between the germline ends. The CDR3 is made up of 15 amino acids. The CDR3 DNA sequence: TGTGCCAGCAGCCAACTAGAGGGGTTCGCCGGGGAGCTGTTTTTT. Translation: CASSQLEGFAGELFF.

Regarding this clone: Other DNA sequences from this sample encode an identical CDR3 as well. The genes are TRBV25-1 and TRBJ1-2, with a tentative D call TRBD1 (5 bases). The CDR3 length is 14 residues. V was shortened by 3 bases and J by 4 bases, with 12 bases between the two germline ends. Germline lookup yields CDR1 MGHDK and CDR2 SYGVNS. The CDR3 coding sequence is TGTGCCAGCAGTGATTTGGGGCAGGCCTATGGCTACACCTTC. This sequence encodes CASSDLGQAYGYTF.

The chain is built from TRBV28 and TRBJ1-4, with 7 bases fitting TRBD1. V was pared by 3 bases and J by 7 bases, with 14 bases of the junction left unmatched. CDR1 MDHEN and CDR2 SYDVKM come from the germline V gene. The CDR3 has 17 amino acids. The DNA of the CDR3 is TGTGCCAGCAGTTTTTGGGGACGCCCTCCAGGGGGTGAAAAACTGTTTTTT. Translating gives CASSFWGRPPGGEKLFF.

The gene calls are TRBV29-1 and TRBJ2-7, with a possible D match to TRBD2 (6 bases). V was cut by 4 bases and J by 3 bases, with 16 bases left in between. The germline V gene has CDR1 SQVTM and CDR2 ANQGSEA. The CDR3 has 14 amino acids. This CDR3 is CSVGMGGTLYEQYF. CDR3 nucleotide sequence: TGCAGCGTTGGGATGGGAGGAACCCTCTACGAGCAGTACTTC.

Concerning this clone itself: A much larger clone is a single base away; this may be a read error. V gene TRBV5-5 combines with J gene TRBJ1-1, with a weak D call TRBD1 (6 bases). Trimming pared 4 bases from V and 1 base from J, leaving 11 bases between. The CDR3 contains 14 residues. Per germline, CDR1 SGHKS and CDR2 YYEKEE (reference sequence). The DNA for the CDR3 is TGTGCCAGCAGCCCCACGGGGGCGAACACTGAAGCTTTCTTT. Its translation: CASSPTGANTEAFF. The full variable domain, with the rest looked up from reference TRBV5-5 and TRBJ1-1, is DAGVTQSPTHLIKTRGQQVTLRCSPISGHKSVSWYQQVLGQGPQFIFQYYEKEERGRGNFPDRFSARQFPNYSSELNVNALLLGDSALYLCASSPTGANTEAFFGQGTRLTVV.

The chain employs TRBV2 and TRBJ1-2, with D possibly TRBD1 on 6 matching bases. V was pared by 2 bases and J by 3 bases, with 10 bases between. Germline V gene sequence: CDR1 SNHLY, CDR2 FYNNEI. The CDR3 runs 14 residues. This CDR3 is CASSEQQGDYGYTF. CDR3 sequence (DNA): TGTGCCAGCAGTGAACAACAGGGAGACTATGGCTACACCTTC.

V gene TRBV5-1 combines with J gene TRBJ2-1; tentative D call: TRBD1 (5 bases). Germline lookup yields CDR1 SGHRS and CDR2 YFSETQ. V shed 4 bases and J shed 4 bases, with 9 bases lying between them. This CDR3 region has 13 residues. CDR3 loop: CASSQDSYNEQFF. The CDR3 nucleotides are TGCGCCAGCAGCCAAGACAGTTACAATGAGCAGTTCTTC.

This clone was picked up many times. This same CDR3 is encoded by further DNA sequences in the sample. This sequence joins TRBV30 and TRBJ2-7; D ambiguous. The CDR3 consists of 13 residues. CDR1 GTSNPN and CDR2 SVGIG come from the germline V gene (reference sequence). Trimming removed 2 bases from V and 7 bases from J, with 15 bases in between. CDR3 DNA: TGTGCCTGGAGTATTGCTACCCCGGGTGAGCAGTACTTC. It is translated as CAWSIATPGEQYF.

Notes on this clone: At one of its ends the junction is not consistent with the germline gene, which may arise from a read error. The CDR3 loop reads CASREASGRPTYEQYF. CDR3 in DNA: TGTGCCAGCAGGGAAGCTAGCGGGAGACCTACCTACGAGCAGTACTTC. The chain couples TRBV6-1 to TRBJ2-7; 10 nucleotides agree with TRBD2. Germline loops: CDR1 MNHNS, CDR2 SASEGT. The CDR3 contains 16 residues.

The chain joins TRBV29-1 to TRBJ2-7, with D possibly being TRBD1 (5 bases). CDR3 size: 12 residues. Trimming took 3 bases from V and 8 from J, leaving 14 bases between them. Germline V gene lookup returns CDR1 SQVTM and CDR2 ANQGSEA. CDR3 residues: CSVDTLSGQQYF. CDR3 bases: TGCAGCGTTGATACTCTGTCAGGGCAGCAGTACTTC.

This clone came up once. V usage is TRBV2 and J usage is TRBJ1-2; D possibly corresponds to TRBD1 (5 bases). CDR3 length equals 12 residues. Germline V gives CDR1 SNHLY, CDR2 FYNNEI. V was clipped by 7 bases and J by 3 bases, with 9 bases between them. The CDR3: CASTRDHYGYTF. The CDR3 DNA reads as TGTGCCAGCACCAGGGACCACTATGGCTACACCTTC.

A few counts support this clone. V usage is TRBV6-5 and J usage is TRBJ2-7; D is possibly TRBD1 (5 bases). Germline loops: CDR1 MNHEY, CDR2 SVGAGI. Trimming left V 5 bases short and J 4 bases short, with 9 bases between. The CDR3 extends over 12 amino acids. This CDR3 is CASSTQGYEQYF. CDR3 in DNA: TGTGCCAGCAGTACCCAGGGATACGAGCAGTACTTC.

The chain's CDR3 is CASSRMDEQFF. In DNA, the CDR3 is TGTGCCAGCAGCAGAATGGATGAGCAGTTCTTC. The chain has TRBV7-9 and TRBJ2-1; no reliable D call. This CDR3 is built from 11 residues. Trimming took 5 bases from V and 8 from J, leaving 7 bases between them. Germline V gene sequence: CDR1 SEHNR, CDR2 FQNEAQ (reference sequence).

The chain joins TRBV5-6 to TRBJ2-7; D is unresolved. Germline V gene lookup returns CDR1 SGHDT and CDR2 YYEEEE. The CDR3 totals 12 residues. Trimming cost V 1 base and J 2 bases, with 4 bases left between them. The DNA of the CDR3 is TGTGCCAGCAGCTTGCGAACCTACGAGCAGTACTTC. It is translated as CASSLRTYEQYF. The full variable domain, completed using reference TRBV5-6 and TRBJ2-7, is DAGVTQSPTHLIKTRGQQVTLRCSPKSGHDTVSWYQQALGQGPQFIFQYYEEEERQRGNFPDRFSGHQFPNYSSELNVNALLLGDSALYLCASSLRTYEQYFGPGTRLTVT.

This chain uses TRBV5-1 with TRBJ2-1, with TRBD2 matching over 9 bases. V dropped 0 bases and J dropped 4; count of bases not matched to a gene: 8. The CDR3 totals 17 residues. Germline CDR1 is SGHRS and CDR2 is YFSETQ. The CDR3 region is CASSLGTSVLGYNEQFF. The CDR3 bases are TGCGCCAGCAGCTTGGGGACTAGCGTCTTGGGTTACAATGAGCAGTTCTTC.

This chain joins TRBV27 and TRBJ2-1; 9 nucleotides agree with TRBD2. V shed 5 bases and J 6 bases; nucleotides not matched to a gene: 11. Germline lookup yields CDR1 MNHEY and CDR2 SMNVEV (reference sequence). The CDR3 spans 16 residues. CDR3: CASSPPGLAGTNEQFF. The CDR3 coding sequence is TGTGCCAGCAGTCCACCCGGTCTAGCGGGGACCAATGAGCAGTTCTTC.

This chain connects TRBV11-2 to TRBJ2-7; TRBD1 aligns across 12 bases. Germline CDR1 is SGHAT and CDR2 is FQNNGV. V lost 6 bases and J lost 7; bases outside the gene matches: 7. The CDR3 has 14 residues. CDR3 region: CASSRGQGAREQYF. The CDR3 nucleotides read TGTGCCAGCAGTAGGGGACAGGGGGCGCGAGAGCAGTACTTC.

This clone was seen a handful of times. The CDR3 here is CASSLVSSGKFF. CDR3 nucleotide sequence: TGTGCCAGCAGCTTGGTATCTAGCGGGAAGTTCTTC. The V call is TRBV5-6, the J call TRBJ2-1, with 9 bases matching TRBD2. Germline CDR1 SGHDT, CDR2 YYEEEE. Unmatched junction bases numbered 3, after V lost 0 bases and J lost 14 bases. The CDR3 sequence is 12 residues long.

In its sample, this clone was seen many times. The rearrangement joins TRBV29-1 to TRBJ2-3, with D maybe TRBD2 (5 bases). V lost 4 bases and J lost 4, with 18 bases in between. This CDR3 spans 15 amino acids. Germline lookup yields CDR1 SQVTM and CDR2 ANQGSEA. In nucleotides, the CDR3 is TGCAGCGTTGGCGGTGGGTTTAGCGTTTCAGATACGCAGTATTTT. Its translation: CSVGGGFSVSDTQYF.

The chain joins TRBV18 to TRBJ1-2, with 8 bases fitting TRBD1. The germline CDR1 and CDR2 sequences are KGHSH and LQKENI. V lost 3 bases to trimming and J lost 7 bases; unmatched junction nucleotides: 7. The CDR3 is made up of 14 amino acids. For the CDR3, the DNA is TGTGCCAGCTCACCCCTGGACAGGGATCCTGGCTACACCTTC. Translating it yields CASSPLDRDPGYTF.